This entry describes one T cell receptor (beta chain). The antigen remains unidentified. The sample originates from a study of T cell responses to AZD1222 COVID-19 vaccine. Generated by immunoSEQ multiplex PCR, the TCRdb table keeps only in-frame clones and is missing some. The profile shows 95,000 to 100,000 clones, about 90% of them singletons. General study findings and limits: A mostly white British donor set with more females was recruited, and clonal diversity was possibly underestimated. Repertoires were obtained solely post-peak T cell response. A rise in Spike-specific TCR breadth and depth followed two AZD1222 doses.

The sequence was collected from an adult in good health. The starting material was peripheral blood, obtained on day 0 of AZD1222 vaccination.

CDR3 bases: TGTGCCAGCAGTTATATTAAGCCCCTATCCGACTATGGCTACACCTTC. Translation gives CASSYIKPLSDYGYTF. The V and J genes are TRBV27 and TRBJ1-2; D ambiguous. The germline V gene encodes CDR1 MNHEY and CDR2 SMNVEV (reference sequence). The CDR3 runs 16 residues. Trimming shortened V by 4 bases and J by 3 bases, and 18 bases separated the two germline ends.